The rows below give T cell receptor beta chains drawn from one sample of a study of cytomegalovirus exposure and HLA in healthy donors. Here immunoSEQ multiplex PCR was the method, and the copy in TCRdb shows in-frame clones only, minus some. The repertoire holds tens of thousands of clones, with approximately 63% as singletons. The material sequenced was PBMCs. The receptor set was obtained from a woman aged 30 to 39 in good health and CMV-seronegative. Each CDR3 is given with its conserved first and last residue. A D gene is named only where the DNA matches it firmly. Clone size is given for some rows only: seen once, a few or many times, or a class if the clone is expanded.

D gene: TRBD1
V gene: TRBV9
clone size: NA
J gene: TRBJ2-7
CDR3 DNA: TGTGCCAGCAGCGTTACACCTCGGACAGGGGGCATGGACGAGCAGTACTTC
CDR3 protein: CASSVTPRTGGMDEQYF

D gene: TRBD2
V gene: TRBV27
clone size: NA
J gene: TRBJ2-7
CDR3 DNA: TGTGCCAGCAGTTTTGGGAGCGGGCTTTCCGTAGCGGGAGTTCCGGCCAATTTCTACGAGCAGTACTTC
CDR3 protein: CASSFGSGLSVAGVPANFYEQYF

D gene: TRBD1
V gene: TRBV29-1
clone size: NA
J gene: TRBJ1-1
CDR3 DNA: TGCAGCGGGACAGGGAACACTGAAGCTTTCTTT
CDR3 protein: CSGTGNTEAFF

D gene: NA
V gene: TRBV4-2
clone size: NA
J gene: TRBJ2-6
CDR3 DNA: TGTGCCAGCAGCCAAGATAGGGGCTCTGGGGCCAACGTCCTGACTTTC
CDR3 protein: CASSQDRGSGANVLTF

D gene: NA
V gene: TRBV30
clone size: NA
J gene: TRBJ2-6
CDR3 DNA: TGTGCCTGGAGTCTCGGGGGCTCTGGGGCCAACGTCCTGACTTTC
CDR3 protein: CAWSLGGSGANVLTF

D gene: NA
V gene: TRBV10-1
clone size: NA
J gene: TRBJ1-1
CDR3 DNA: TGCGCCAGCAGTGAGTCGGCGGCGGCGGGCGGGAACACTGAAGCTTTCTTT
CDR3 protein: CASSESAAAGGNTEAFF

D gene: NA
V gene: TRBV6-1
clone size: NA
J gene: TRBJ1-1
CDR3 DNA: TGTGCCAGCAGTGAAAACCAGGCTTCCGAAGCTTTCTTT
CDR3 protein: CASSENQASEAFF

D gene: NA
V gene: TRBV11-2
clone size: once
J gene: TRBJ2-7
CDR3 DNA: TGTGCCGCTCGGACGGGGAATTTCTACGAGCAGTACTTC
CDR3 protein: CAARTGNFYEQYF

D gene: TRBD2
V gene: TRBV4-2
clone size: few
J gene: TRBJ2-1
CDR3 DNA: TGTGCCAGCAGCCAAGATAGCGGGAATTTTAATGAGCAGTTCTTC
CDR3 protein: CASSQDSGNFNEQFF

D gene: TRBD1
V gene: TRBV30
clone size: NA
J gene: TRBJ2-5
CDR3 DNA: TGTGCCTGGAGCACCCTGGACAGGGCCAAAGAGACCCAGTACTTC
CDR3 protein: CAWSTLDRAKETQYF

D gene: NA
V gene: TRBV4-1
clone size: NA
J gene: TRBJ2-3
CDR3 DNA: TGCGCCAGCAGCCAAGAACTAGCAGCCAAGGCAGATACGCAGTATTTT
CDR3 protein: CASSQELAAKADTQYF

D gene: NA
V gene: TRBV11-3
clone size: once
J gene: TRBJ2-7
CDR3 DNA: TGTGCCAGCAGCTTAATGAGCGGACCCTACGAGCAGTACTTC
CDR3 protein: CASSLMSGPYEQYF

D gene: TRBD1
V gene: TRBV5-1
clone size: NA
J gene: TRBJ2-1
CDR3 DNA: TGCGCCAGCAGCTTGGAGGCAGGGGGAGTCAATGAGCAGTTCTTC
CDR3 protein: CASSLEAGGVNEQFF

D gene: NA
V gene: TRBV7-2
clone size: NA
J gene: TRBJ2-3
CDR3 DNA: TGTGCCAGCAGCGCGACAACAGATACGCAGTATTTT
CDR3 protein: CASSATTDTQYF

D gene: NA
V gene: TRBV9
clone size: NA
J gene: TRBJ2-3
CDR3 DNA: TGTGCCAGCCGAGCTTTTTTGGGAGGCACAAATACGCAGTATTTT
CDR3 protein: CASRAFLGGTNTQYF

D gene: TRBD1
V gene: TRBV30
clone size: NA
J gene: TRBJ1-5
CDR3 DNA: TGTGCCTGGGGCCGACAGGGAGATCAGCCCCAGCATTTT
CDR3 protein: CAWGRQGDQPQHF

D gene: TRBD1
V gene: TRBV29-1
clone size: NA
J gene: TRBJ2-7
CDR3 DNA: TGCAGGGCCTCGGGACAGGGCTCCTACGAGCAGTACTTC
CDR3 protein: CRASGQGSYEQYF

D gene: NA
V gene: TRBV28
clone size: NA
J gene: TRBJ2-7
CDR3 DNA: TGTGCCAGCAGATGGCGACAGGCCGCGTACTTC
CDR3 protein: CASRWRQAAYF

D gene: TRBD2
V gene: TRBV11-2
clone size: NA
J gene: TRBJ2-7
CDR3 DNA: TGTGCCAGCAGCTTAGCCGGCGGGAGACGTAGTAACGAGCAGTACTTC
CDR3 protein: CASSLAGGRRSNEQYF

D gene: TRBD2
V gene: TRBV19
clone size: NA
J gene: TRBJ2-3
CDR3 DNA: TGTGCCAGTAGTGGTGGAGCGGGGGGGCCCTCAGATACGCAGTATTTT
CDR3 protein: CASSGGAGGPSDTQYF

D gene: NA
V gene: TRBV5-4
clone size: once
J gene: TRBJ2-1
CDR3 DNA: TGTGCCAGCAGCTTAGACTCCGACCATTCTGAGCAGTTCTTC
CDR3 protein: CASSLDSDHSEQFF

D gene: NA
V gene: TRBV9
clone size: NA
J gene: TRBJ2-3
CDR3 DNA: TGTGCCAGCAGCGAGGAACAGCGCACAGATACGCAGTATTTT
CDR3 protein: CASSEEQRTDTQYF

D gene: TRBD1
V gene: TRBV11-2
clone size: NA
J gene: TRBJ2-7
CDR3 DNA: TGTGCCAGCAGCTTAGAAAGAGCAGGGGGCCCCCACGAGCAGTACTTC
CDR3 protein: CASSLERAGGPHEQYF

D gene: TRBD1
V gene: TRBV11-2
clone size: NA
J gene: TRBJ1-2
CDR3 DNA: TGTGCCAGCAGCTCAACAGGGGCCTATGGCTACACCTTC
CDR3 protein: CASSSTGAYGYTF

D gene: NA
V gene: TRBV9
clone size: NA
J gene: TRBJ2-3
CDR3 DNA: TGTGCCAGCAGCAAACTAGGGATCGGCACAGATACGCAGTATTTT
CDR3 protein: CASSKLGIGTDTQYF

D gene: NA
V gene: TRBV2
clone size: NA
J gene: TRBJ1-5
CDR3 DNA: TGTGCCAGCAGTGAAAGCTGGGGGGGGAGTCAGCCCCAGCATTTT
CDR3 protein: CASSESWGGSQPQHF

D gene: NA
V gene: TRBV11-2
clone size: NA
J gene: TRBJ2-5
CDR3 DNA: TGTGCCAGCAGCTTTAAAGAGACCCAGTACTTC
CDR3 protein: CASSFKETQYF

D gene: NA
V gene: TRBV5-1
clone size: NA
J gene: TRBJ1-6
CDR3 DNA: TGCGCCAGCAGCCCAACAGGGTTGAATTCACCCCTCCACTTT
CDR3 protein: CASSPTGLNSPLHF

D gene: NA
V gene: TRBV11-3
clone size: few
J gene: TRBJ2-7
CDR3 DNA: TGTGCCAGCAGCTCCCCAGGGGCCTACGAGCAGTACTTC
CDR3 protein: CASSSPGAYEQYF

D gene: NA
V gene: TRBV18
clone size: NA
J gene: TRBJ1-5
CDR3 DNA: TGTGCCAGCTCACCTACGGGGGGCGCGTCTCAGCCCCAGCATTTT
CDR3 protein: CASSPTGGASQPQHF

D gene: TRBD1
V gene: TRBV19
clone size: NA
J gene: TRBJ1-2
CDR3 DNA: TGTGCCAGTACCCCCGACAGGGGGAGCGAGGGACTGGGTGGCTACACCTTC
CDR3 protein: CASTPDRGSEGLGGYTF